This entry is about one T cell receptor (beta chain). The sample is drawn from a study of blood T cell repertoires in COVID-19. Study details: Acute-phase and convalescent COVID-19 samples originated in the United States, Italy and Spain. T cells, B-cell-depleted T cells, or PBMCs provided the cDNA or gDNA that served as material.

Patients from Seattle were sampled longitudinally, starting during active infection. Methods used by the authors: Using reference gene primer amplification, nucleated cell counts were estimated. Assay: immunoSEQ multiplex PCR; the TCRdb copy retains only in-frame clones and omits some. V and J calls and clone size are copied from that table; D and trimming were computed from the DNA. The sample has approximately 140,000 clones; roughly 90% are singletons. The sample comprised peripheral blood. This sequence originates from a human donor with COVID-19, enrolled during active disease. The donor label of this sample is uncertain.

The CDR3, as DNA: TGCGCCAGCAGCTTGGCCCAGACAAGCCGAGGGTCACCCCTCCACTTT. This gives the protein CASSLAQTSRGSPLHF. The chain carries TRBV5-1 and TRBJ1-6; D ambiguous. The V end lost 0 bases, the J end lost 10 bases, and 17 bases lay between the germline ends. CDR1 is SGHRS, CDR2 YFSETQ, per germline. The CDR3 contains 16 residues. Looking up the rest from reference TRBV5-1 and TRBJ1-6 gives the full variable domain: KAGVTQTPRYLIKTRGQQVTLSCSPISGHRSVSWYQQTPGQGLQFLFEYFSETQRNKGNFPGRFSGRQFSNSRSEMNVSTLELGDSALYLCASSLAQTSRGSPLHFGNGTRLTVT.